The 10 T cell receptor beta chains given below trace back to one sample, sequenced in a study of blood T cell repertoires in COVID-19. Measured with immunoSEQ multiplex PCR; TCRdb has only the in-frame clones, and not every one. The table lists 200,000 to 250,000 clones, around 80% of them singletons. Input material: peripheral blood. The source of these receptors is a middle-aged woman with acute or convalescent COVID-19.

DNA of the CDR3: TGCGCCAGCAGCCATCCGGGACAGGGGTTTTCAACTAATGAAAAACTGTTTTTT. It yields the protein CASSHPGQGFSTNEKLFF. The chain combines TRBV4-1 with TRBJ1-4; 10 nucleotides match TRBD1. The junction had 7 bases not matched to a gene; V was cut back by 3 bases and J by 0 bases. Germline lookup yields CDR1 MGHRA and CDR2 YSYEKL. The CDR3 contains 18 residues.

This CDR3 is CASGLRGGLLREESSEKLFF. CDR3 coding DNA: TGTGCTAGTGGTTTGAGGGGGGGACTTCTTCGCGAAGAGTCAAGTGAAAAACTGTTTTTT. The chain joins TRBV12-5 to TRBJ1-4; D is perhaps TRBD1 (6 bases). From germline, CDR1 is LGHNT and CDR2 FRNRAP. This CDR3 has 20 amino acids. Trimming took off 2 bases at V and 7 bases at J, with 29 bases between the two ends.

V is TRBV29-1 and J is TRBJ1-1; D uncertain. The CDR3 is made up of 13 amino acids. The germline V gene has CDR1 SQVTM and CDR2 ANQGSEA. The germline V and J ends were trimmed by 6 bases and 1 base, with 12 bases remaining between them. CDR3: CSVCGGGNTEAFF. In nucleotides, the CDR3 is TGCAGCGTCTGCGGTGGCGGGAACACTGAAGCTTTCTTT. The full variable domain, completed using reference TRBV29-1 and TRBJ1-1, is SAVISQKPSRDICQRGTSLTIQCQVDSQVTMMFWYRQQPGQSLTLIATANQGSEATYESGFVIDKFPISRPNLTFSTLTVSNMSPEDSSIYLCSVCGGGNTEAFFGQGTRLTVV.

This sequence joins TRBV19 and TRBJ1-6; 7 bases agree with TRBD1. J lost 7 bases, V lost 5 bases, and 5 bases had no gene match. The germline V gene has CDR1 LNHDA and CDR2 SQIVND (reference sequence). The CDR3 contains 14 residues. Written as DNA, the CDR3 is TGTGCCAGTAGTCCAGGGACAGTCAATTCACCCCTCCACTTT. Its protein product is CASSPGTVNSPLHF.

The chain has TRBV21-1 and TRBJ1-1; the D call in the table, TRBD1, was not verified against the DNA. TRBV21-1 is classified as a pseudogene. This CDR3 is 16 amino acids long. The DNA for the CDR3 is TGTGCCAGCAGCAAAGAGGAAGGGGCGTTGAACACTGAAGCTTTCTTT. Translated: CASSKEEGALNTEAFF.

The count of this clone is one. This rearrangement joins TRBV6-5 to TRBJ1-1; tentatively, D is TRBD1 (5 bases). Germline-derived CDR1 and CDR2 are MNHEY and SVGAGI. V was pared by 6 bases and J by 0 bases, with 11 bases between. There are 14 residues in the CDR3. CDR3 bases: TGTGCCAGCAGGGCGACAGCCATGAACACTGAAGCTTTCTTT. Protein product: CASRATAMNTEAFF.

The V gene is TRBV7-2, the J gene TRBJ2-1; D may be TRBD2 (5 bases). The V gene's germline CDR1 is SGHTA and CDR2 FQGNSA. The CDR3 totals 14 residues. V was clipped by 5 bases and J by 0 bases, with 8 bases between them. The CDR3 sequence: CASSPSGSYNEQFF. The CDR3 DNA sequence: TGTGCCAGCAGCCCGAGCGGCTCCTACAATGAGCAGTTCTTC.

This clone is a singleton in its sample. The chain is built from TRBV13 and TRBJ2-1; the match to TRBD1 covers 7 bases. CDR1 PRHDT and CDR2 FYEKMQ come from the germline V gene (reference sequence). Trimming cost V 5 bases and J 7 bases; bases outside gene matches: 14. The CDR3 loop spans 16 amino acids. The CDR3 DNA reads as TGTGCCAGCAGCCGGACCAACAGGGGTAAGGGTAATGAGCAGTTCTTC. Its translation: CASSRTNRGKGNEQFF.

The rearrangement links TRBV6-4 to TRBJ1-1, with D possibly TRBD1 on 5 matching bases. This CDR3 is 14 amino acids long. The germline CDR1 and CDR2 sequences are MRHNA and SNTAGT. Trimming pared 1 base from V and 4 bases from J, leaving 10 bases between. CDR3 protein: CASSDLPGGTEAFF. The CDR3 DNA follows: TGTGCCAGCAGTGACTTACCGGGGGGCACTGAAGCTTTCTTT.

The chain recombines TRBV14 with TRBJ2-3; D might be TRBD2 (6 bases). CDR1 SGHDN and CDR2 FVKESK come from the germline V gene. The CDR3 consists of 16 residues. V was shortened by 1 base and J by 2 bases, with 13 bases between the two germline ends. DNA of the CDR3: TGTGCCAGCAGCCAAGGGAACGGGGGAAACACAGATACGCAGTATTTT. Residues: CASSQGNGGNTDTQYF.